This entry features one T cell receptor beta chain sequence. Antigen unknown. Trimming took 0 bases from V and 1 from J, leaving 16 bases between them. Per the germline V gene, CDR1 is LGHNA and CDR2 is YSLEER. The CDR3 runs to 18 residues. This entry is derived from a study of shared clonotypes between healthy human individuals. Whole-study context: Every donor yielded three CD4 naive, three CD4 memory, two CD8 naive and one CD8 memory plate. Study-level points and caveats: Only blood underwent sampling, and tissue repertoires likely differ. Donor scarcity curtailed the genetic and exposure-history diversity represented herein. Among donors, the sharing of clonotypes was expected to be influenced by sequencing depth.

Produced via immunoSEQ multiplex PCR; TCRdb's table is partial and in-frame only. This table holds approximately 1.5 million clones, under 99% found once. The chain has TRBV4-3 and TRBJ2-4, with D uncertain. Sequenced: naive CD4+ T cells sorted from blood. Subset meaning: CD45RA+ positively selected. This receptor was identified in a man aged 25-40 years in good health. The CDR3 reads CASSQDNRATSAKNIQYF. Written as DNA, the CDR3 is TGCGCCAGCAGCCAAGATAATCGAGCGACCTCCGCCAAAAACATTCAGTACTTC.